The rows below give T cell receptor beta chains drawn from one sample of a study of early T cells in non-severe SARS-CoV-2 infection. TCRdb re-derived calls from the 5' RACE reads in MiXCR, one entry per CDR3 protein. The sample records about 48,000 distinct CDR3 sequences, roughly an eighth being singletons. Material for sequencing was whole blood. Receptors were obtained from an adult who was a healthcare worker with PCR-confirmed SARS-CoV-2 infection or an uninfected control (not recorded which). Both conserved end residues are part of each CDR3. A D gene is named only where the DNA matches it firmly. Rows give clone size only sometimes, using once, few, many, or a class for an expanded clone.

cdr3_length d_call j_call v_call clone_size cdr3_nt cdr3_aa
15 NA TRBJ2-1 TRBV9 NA TGTGCCAGCAGCGTAGCTGACGGAAGATACAATGAGCAGTTCTTC CASSVADGRYNEQFF
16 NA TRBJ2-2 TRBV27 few TGTGCCAGCAGTTTTACGAAGGGGCTAAACACCGGGGAGCTGTTTTTT CASSFTKGLNTGELFF
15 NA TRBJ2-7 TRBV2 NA TGTGCCAGCAGTTCACAGGCGGTGCGGACGGGGGAGCAGTACTTC CASSSQAVRTGEQYF
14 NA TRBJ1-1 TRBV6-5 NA TGTGCCAGCAGTTACGGGGGCCTGAACACTGAAGCTTTCTTT CASSYGGLNTEAFF
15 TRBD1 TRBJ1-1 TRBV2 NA TGTGCCAGCAGAGTTTCGACAGGGGGTTACACTGAAGCTTTCTTT CASRVSTGGYTEAFF
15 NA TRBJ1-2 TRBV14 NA TGTGCCAGCAGCCAAGTCCCAGGGGCGCTTTATGGCTACACCTTC CASSQVPGALYGYTF
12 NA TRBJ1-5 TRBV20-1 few TGCAGTGCTGGGAGCGGGCGGCAGCCCCAGCATTTT CSAGSGRQPQHF
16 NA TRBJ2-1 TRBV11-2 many TGTGCCAGCAGCTTCCACGGGGGTTACACCTACAATGAGCAGTTCTTC CASSFHGGYTYNEQFF
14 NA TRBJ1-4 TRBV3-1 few TGTGCCAGCAGCCAGACAGGAGGAAATGAAAAACTGTTTTTT CASSQTGGNEKLFF
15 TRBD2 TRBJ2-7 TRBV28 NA TGTGCCAGCAGTCCCCCGGGGGGGGCGGGGTACGAGCAGTACTTC CASSPPGGAGYEQYF
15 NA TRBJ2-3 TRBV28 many TGTGCCAGCAGGCTCCCGGGCAGTCTCACAGATACGCAGTATTTT CASRLPGSLTDTQYF
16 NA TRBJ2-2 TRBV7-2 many TGTGCCAGCAGCTTAAGTCATAGCGAGCCGCCCGGGGAGCTGTTTTTT CASSLSHSEPPGELFF
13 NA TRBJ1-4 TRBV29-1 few TGCAGCGTTGCGACAGGTTGGAACGAAAAACTGTTTTTT CSVATGWNEKLFF
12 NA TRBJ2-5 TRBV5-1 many TGCGCCAGCGCTGACACGGGAGAGACCCAGTACTTC CASADTGETQYF
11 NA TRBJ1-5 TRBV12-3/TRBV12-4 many TGTGCCAGCAGTTCGTCCGAGCCACGACATTTT CASSSSEPRHF
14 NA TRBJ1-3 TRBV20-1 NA TGCAGTGCTACCTCGACGCAGCGGGGAAACACCATATATTTT CSATSTQRGNTIYF
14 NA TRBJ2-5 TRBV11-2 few TGTGCCAGCAGCTTAGAAACTACCCAAGAGACCCAGTACTTC CASSLETTQETQYF
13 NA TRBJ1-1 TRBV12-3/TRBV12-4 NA TGTGCCAGCAGTTCAAGTATCAGGACTGAAGCTTTCTTT CASSSSIRTEAFF
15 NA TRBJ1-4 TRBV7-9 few TGTGCCAGCAGCTTCTGGACGGCGGATAATGAAAAACTGTTTTTT CASSFWTADNEKLFF
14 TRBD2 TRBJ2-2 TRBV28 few TGTGCCAGCCTTTTAGGCGGGAGTACCGGGGAGCTGTTTTTT CASLLGGSTGELFF
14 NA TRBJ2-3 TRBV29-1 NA TGCAGCGTTGATTCGGGCGATTCCACAGATACGCAGTATTTT CSVDSGDSTDTQYF
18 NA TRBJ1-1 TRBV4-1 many TGCGCCAGCAGCCAGTACGCCGGGGGTGCTTACTCGGGCACTGAAGCTTTCTTT CASSQYAGGAYSGTEAFF
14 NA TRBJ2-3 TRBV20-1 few TGCAGTGCTATTAGCGGAGGGAGCACAGATACGCAGTATTTT CSAISGGSTDTQYF